One TCR beta chain is described in this entry. The antigen is not known. The CDR3 has 13 residues. CDR1 and CDR2 (germline): ENHRY, SYGVKD. V gave up 6 bases and J gave up 5 bases, with 11 bases separating them. This specimen belongs to a study of cytomegalovirus exposure and HLA in healthy donors. Primers for the PCR totalled 60 Vbeta and 13 Jbeta. The data were produced by immunoSEQ multiplex PCR, yet TCRdb's version contains in-frame clones alone and is incomplete. Recorded for this sample: 220,000 or so clones. Study findings and constraints: Exclusion applied to some V segments, including TRBV6-2 and TRBV6-3, as they were indistinguishable. Several top significant clusters appeared, in a later analysis, to be linked to common viral pathogens.

The gene calls are TRBV10-3 and TRBJ2-1, with unresolved D. The sequenced sample was PBMCs. The TCR was taken from a girl aged 2 to 9 in good health and CMV-seropositive. CDR3 in amino acids: CAISVLPDNEQFF. CDR3 DNA sequence: TGTGCCATCAGCGTCCTCCCGGACAATGAGCAGTTCTTC.